Included here is one TCR beta chain sequence, with context. Possible read error: a much larger clone is one base away. Carried by each TCR cDNA molecule was a unique molecular identifier. MiXCR, run by TCRdb on the 5' RACE reads, gives a single entry per CDR3 protein. The sample gives some 55,000 distinct CDR3 sequences, 6.3% of which show up once; approximately 15% is in the top ten. The data were taken from a study of spatial heterogeneity in lung cancer. Study context: An average of more than ten raw reads was observed per unique TCR and UMI combination.

Regarding time point: sample taken at primary tumor resection. The donors comprised around 72 untreated early-stage non-small cell lung cancer patients. Without sorting, whole RNA was sequenced from tumor, nontumor lung or frozen PBMC. This CDR3 has 12 residues. Per germline, CDR1 LGHDT and CDR2 YNNKEL (reference sequence). The sequencing here drew on PBMCs, taken at surgery. The sequence was collected from a female donor with early-stage non-small cell lung cancer. The chain is built from TRBV3-1 and TRBJ1-2; D not resolved. The CDR3 here is CVSSQGPDGYTF. In DNA, the CDR3 is TGTGTCAGCAGCCAAGGTCCGGATGGCTACACCTTC.